The source of this T cell receptor beta chain is a study of cytomegalovirus exposure and HLA in healthy donors. The CDR3 has 16 amino acids. V was cut by 2 bases and J by 7 bases, with 18 bases left in between. Germline loops: CDR1 MNHEY, CDR2 SMNVEV (reference sequence). About this clone: Its target is not known.

Regarding the study as a whole: Immune exposure information available was restricted to CMV serostatus. In a later analysis, productive TCRs from donors in an Asian-associated ancestry cluster reportedly carried fewer N-insertions than the cohort mean. Productive rates of about 90% or about 30% were seen for most TCR beta V segments in an earlier analysis.

The PCR used 60 Vbeta and 13 Jbeta primers. Data came from immunoSEQ multiplex PCR; TCRdb stores just in-frame clones and leaves some out. This sample has around 120,000 clones; 75% to 85% occur once, and the top ten carry roughly 12%. The chain couples TRBV27 to TRBJ2-1; weak D call: TRBD2 (5 bases). This TCR was sampled from a male donor in good health and CMV-seropositive. Sample: PBMCs. CDR3 protein: CASSLARGSESNEQFF. The CDR3 DNA follows: TGTGCCAGCAGTTTAGCTCGTGGGAGTGAGTCTAATGAGCAGTTCTTC.